One and the same sample provided the 11 T cell receptor beta chains below, sequenced in a study of T cells in localized non-small cell lung cancer. Produced via immunoSEQ multiplex PCR; TCRdb's table is partial and in-frame only. The repertoire holds approximately 70,000 clones, with roughly four fifths as singletons. The source material was PBMCs, sampled before any cancer treatment. The source is a man aged 35-75 years with stage II lung adenocarcinoma.

This chain links TRBV4-2 with TRBJ1-6; no clear D. The CDR3 contains 13 residues. Trimming removed 3 bases at V and 13 bases at J, with 13 bases between. Germline V lookup: CDR1 LGHNA, CDR2 YNFKEQ. CDR3 nucleotide sequence: TGTGCCAGCAGCCAGGGAAGGCCTTCGCCCCTCCACTTT. This encodes CASSQGRPSPLHF.

The gene calls are TRBV19 and TRBJ1-2; TRBD1 aligns across 10 bases. With 4 bases clipped from V and 6 bases from J, the junction kept 8 bases outside the gene matches. Germline lookup yields CDR1 LNHDA and CDR2 SQIVND (reference sequence). CDR3 length equals 15 residues. CDR3 region: CASSTWTGGSDGYTF. The CDR3 DNA sequence: TGTGCCAGTAGTACATGGACAGGGGGATCGGATGGCTACACCTTC.

This clone was seen only once. CDR3 nucleotide sequence: TGTGCCAGCAGTGAAGCCAAGGCGAACAGGGACGGCTATGGCTACACCTTC. Translation: CASSEAKANRDGYGYTF. The rearrangement joins TRBV6-1 to TRBJ1-2; possibly TRBD1 for D (6 bases). Germline V lookup: CDR1 MNHNS, CDR2 SASEGT. The CDR3 has 17 amino acids. The ends were cut back, 0 bases at V and 4 bases at J, with 18 bases in the middle.

The chain uses TRBV6-1 and TRBJ2-2, with 8 bases fitting TRBD1. The V gene end was trimmed by 4 bases and the J gene end by 4 bases; junction bases not matched to a gene: 5. The germline V gene encodes CDR1 MNHNS and CDR2 SASEGT. CDR3 length: 15 amino acids. The CDR3: CASSGGTGGTGELFF. The CDR3 DNA follows: TGTGCCAGCAGTGGAGGGACAGGAGGCACCGGGGAGCTGTTTTTT.

The V call is TRBV6-5, the J call TRBJ1-4; unclear D gene. V gave up 0 bases and J gave up 7 bases, with 6 bases separating them. Germline V gene lookup returns CDR1 MNHEY and CDR2 SVGAGI. The length of the CDR3 is 13 residues. CDR3 DNA: TGTGCCAGCAGTTACTCCTCGAGTGAAAAACTGTTTTTT. Protein product: CASSYSSSEKLFF.

V and J are TRBV7-2 and TRBJ2-1; TRBD1 is a possible D gene (5 bases). V was pared by 0 bases and J by 12 bases, with 9 bases between. The length of the CDR3 is 12 residues. Germline values: CDR1 SGHTA, CDR2 FQGNSA. Written as DNA, the CDR3 is TGTGCCAGCAGCTTAGCGGGAAGGGGGCAGTTCTTC. Amino acids: CASSLAGRGQFF.

The chain is built from TRBV7-3 and TRBJ1-1, with TRBD1 as a possible D gene (5 bases). The CDR3 is 14 residues long. The V gene lost 5 bases and the J gene lost 4 bases, with 14 bases spanning the gap. The V gene's germline CDR1 is SGHTA and CDR2 FQGTGA. CDR3 sequence (DNA): TGTGCCAGCAGCCCCTCGGTCCAGGGCACTGAAGCTTTCTTT. Translated, it gives CASSPSVQGTEAFF.

The rearrangement joins TRBV9 to TRBJ2-1; D may be TRBD1 (6 bases). The germline CDR1 and CDR2 sequences are SGDLS and YYNGEE. The CDR3 has 16 residues. Trimming shortened V by 3 bases and J by 6 bases, and 19 bases separated the two germline ends. CDR3: CASSANRESHPNEQFF. The CDR3 region has the DNA TGTGCCAGCAGCGCAAACAGGGAGAGTCATCCCAATGAGCAGTTCTTC.

This chain connects TRBV5-1 to TRBJ2-1, with 10 nucleotides matching TRBD2. Trimming removed 4 bases from V and 8 bases from J; junction bases left unmatched: 12. The CDR3 is made up of 16 amino acids. Germline assignment: CDR1 SGHRS and CDR2 YFSETQ. CDR3 sequence reads: CASSPPRAGGPDEQFF. CDR3 in DNA: TGCGCCAGCAGCCCCCCCCGAGCGGGAGGGCCGGATGAGCAGTTCTTC.

The chain is built from TRBV7-8 and TRBJ1-3; TRBD1 aligns across 8 bases. Germline values: CDR1 SGHVS, CDR2 FQNEAQ. The CDR3 extends over 15 amino acids. The trim removed 2 bases at V and 3 bases at J, leaving 3 bases unmatched. CDR3 nucleotides: TGTGCCAGCAGCTTACAGGGGGCGCGTGGAAACACCATATATTTT. This encodes CASSLQGARGNTIYF.

The V gene is TRBV7-9, the J gene TRBJ1-3; D remains ambiguous. The CDR3 has 12 amino acids. V lost 5 bases and J lost 8, with 10 bases in between. Germline CDR1 SEHNR, CDR2 FQNEAQ (reference sequence). CDR3 protein: CASSPNTDTIYF. Written as DNA, the CDR3 is TGTGCCAGCAGCCCAAATACGGACACCATATATTTT.